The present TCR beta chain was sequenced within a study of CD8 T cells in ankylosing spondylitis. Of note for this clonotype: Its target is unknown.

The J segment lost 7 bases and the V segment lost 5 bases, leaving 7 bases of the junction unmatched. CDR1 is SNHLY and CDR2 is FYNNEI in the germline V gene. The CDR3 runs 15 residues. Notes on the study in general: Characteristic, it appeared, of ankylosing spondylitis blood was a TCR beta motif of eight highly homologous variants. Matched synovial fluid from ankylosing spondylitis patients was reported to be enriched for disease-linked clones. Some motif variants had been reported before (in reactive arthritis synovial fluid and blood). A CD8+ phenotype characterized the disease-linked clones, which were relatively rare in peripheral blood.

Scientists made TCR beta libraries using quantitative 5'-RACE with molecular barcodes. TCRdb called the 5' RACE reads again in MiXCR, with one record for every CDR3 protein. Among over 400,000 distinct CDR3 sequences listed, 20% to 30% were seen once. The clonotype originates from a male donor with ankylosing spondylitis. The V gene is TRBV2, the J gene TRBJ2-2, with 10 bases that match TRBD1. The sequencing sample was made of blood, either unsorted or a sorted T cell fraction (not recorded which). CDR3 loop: CASSLRQGAGGELFF. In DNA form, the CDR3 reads TGTGCCAGCAGTCTGAGACAGGGGGCAGGCGGGGAGCTGTTTTTT.